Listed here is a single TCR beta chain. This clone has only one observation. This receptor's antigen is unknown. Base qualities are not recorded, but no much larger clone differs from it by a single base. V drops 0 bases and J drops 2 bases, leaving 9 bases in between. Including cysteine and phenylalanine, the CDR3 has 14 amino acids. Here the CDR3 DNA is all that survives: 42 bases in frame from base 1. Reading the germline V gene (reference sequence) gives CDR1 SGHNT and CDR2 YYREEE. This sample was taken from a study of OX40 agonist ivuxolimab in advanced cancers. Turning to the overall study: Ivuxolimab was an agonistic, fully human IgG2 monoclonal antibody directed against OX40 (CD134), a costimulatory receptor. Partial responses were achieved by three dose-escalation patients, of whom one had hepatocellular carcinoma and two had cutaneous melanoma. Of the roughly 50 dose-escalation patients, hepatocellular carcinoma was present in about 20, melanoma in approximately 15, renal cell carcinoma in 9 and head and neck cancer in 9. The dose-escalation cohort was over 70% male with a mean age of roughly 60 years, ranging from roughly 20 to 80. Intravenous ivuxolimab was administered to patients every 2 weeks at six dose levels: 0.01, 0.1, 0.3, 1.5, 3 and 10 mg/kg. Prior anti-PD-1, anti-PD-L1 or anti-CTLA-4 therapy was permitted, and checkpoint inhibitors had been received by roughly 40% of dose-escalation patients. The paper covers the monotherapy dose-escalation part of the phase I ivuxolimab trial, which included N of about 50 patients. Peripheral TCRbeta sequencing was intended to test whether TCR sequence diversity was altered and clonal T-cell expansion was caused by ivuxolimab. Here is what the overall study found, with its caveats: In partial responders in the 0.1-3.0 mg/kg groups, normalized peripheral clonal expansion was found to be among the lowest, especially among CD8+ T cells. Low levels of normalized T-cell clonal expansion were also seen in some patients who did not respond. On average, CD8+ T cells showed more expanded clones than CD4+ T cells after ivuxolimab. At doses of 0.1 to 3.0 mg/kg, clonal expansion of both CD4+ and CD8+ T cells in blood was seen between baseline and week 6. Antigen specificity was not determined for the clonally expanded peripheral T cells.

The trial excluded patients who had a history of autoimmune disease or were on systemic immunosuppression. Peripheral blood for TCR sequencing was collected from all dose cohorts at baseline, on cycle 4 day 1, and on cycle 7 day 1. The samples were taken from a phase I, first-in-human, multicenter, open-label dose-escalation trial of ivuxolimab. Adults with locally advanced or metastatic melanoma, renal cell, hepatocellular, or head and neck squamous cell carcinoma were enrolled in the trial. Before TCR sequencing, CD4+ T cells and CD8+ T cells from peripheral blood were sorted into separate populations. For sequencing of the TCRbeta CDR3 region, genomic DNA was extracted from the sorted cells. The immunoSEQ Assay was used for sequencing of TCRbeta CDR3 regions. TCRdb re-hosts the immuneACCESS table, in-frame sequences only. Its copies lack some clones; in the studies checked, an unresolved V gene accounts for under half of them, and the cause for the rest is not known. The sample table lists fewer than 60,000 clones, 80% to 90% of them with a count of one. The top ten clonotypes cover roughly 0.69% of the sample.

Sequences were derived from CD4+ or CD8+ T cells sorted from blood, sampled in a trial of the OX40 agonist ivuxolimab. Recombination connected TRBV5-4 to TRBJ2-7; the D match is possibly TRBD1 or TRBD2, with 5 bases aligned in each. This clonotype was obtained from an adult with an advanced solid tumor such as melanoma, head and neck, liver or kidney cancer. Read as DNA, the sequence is TGTGCCAGCAGCTTGGGAGGGGCCCCCTACGAGCAGTACTTC. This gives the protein CASSLGGAPYEQYF. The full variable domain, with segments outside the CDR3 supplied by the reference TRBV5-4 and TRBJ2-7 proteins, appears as ETGVTQSPTHLIKTRGQQVTLRCSSQSGHNTVSWYQQALGQGPQFIFQYYREEENGRGNFPPRFSGLQFPNYSSELNVNALELDDSALYLCASSLGGAPYEQYFGPGTRLTVT.